The 4 T cell receptor beta chains below were found in one sample sequenced in a study of beta chain features in type 1 diabetes. The authors reverse transcribed all of the isolated RNA, so sequencing captured expressed TCRB transcripts. Libraries were prepared by immunoSEQ multiplex PCR; TCRdb keeps only in-frame clonotypes and omits some of them. The sample carries about 240,000 clones, around a quarter recorded once. Sequencing was done on a sample of central memory CD4+ T cells from blood. These receptors were taken from a man under 40 in good health.

Only a few counts were recorded for this clone. V is TRBV5-1 and J is TRBJ2-3; D is uncertain. Per the germline V gene, CDR1 is SGHRS and CDR2 is YFSETQ. Between the trimmed V and J ends, which lost 3 bases and 3 bases, there was a span of 14 bases. This CDR3 is 15 amino acids long. CDR3 in DNA: TGCGCCAGCAGCTGGCGGTCTCAAGGGACAGATACGCAGTATTTT. It specifies CASSWRSQGTDTQYF.

This clone was counted at least ten times. The chain has TRBV30 and TRBJ1-1; D is uncertain. V was pared by 3 bases and J by 4 bases, with 15 bases between. The CDR3 is 14 amino acids. CDR1 and CDR2 from the germline V gene are GTSNPN and SVGIG (reference sequence). The CDR3 spells CAWSLGRLSTEAFF. CDR3 DNA: TGTGCCTGGAGCTTAGGACGGTTGAGCACTGAAGCTTTCTTT.

This clone was seen a handful of times. The chain joins TRBV30 to TRBJ2-7, with 8 bases lining up with TRBD1. Trimming at V came to 0 bases and at J to 13 bases, leaving 11 bases not matched to a gene. The CDR3 contains 13 residues. Germline CDR1 is GTSNPN and CDR2 is SVGIG (reference sequence). The CDR3 region is CAWSVKGRGPGYF. The CDR3 DNA reads as TGTGCCTGGAGTGTAAAGGGCAGGGGGCCAGGTTACTTC.

The chain joins TRBV7-2 to TRBJ2-7, with D hard to call. The CDR3 totals 12 residues. Trimming cost V 5 bases and J 4 bases, with 9 bases left between them. The germline V gene has CDR1 SGHTA and CDR2 FQGNSA. The CDR3 bases are TGTGCCAGCAGCATAATAGGGTACGAGCAGTACTTC. Translation: CASSIIGYEQYF.